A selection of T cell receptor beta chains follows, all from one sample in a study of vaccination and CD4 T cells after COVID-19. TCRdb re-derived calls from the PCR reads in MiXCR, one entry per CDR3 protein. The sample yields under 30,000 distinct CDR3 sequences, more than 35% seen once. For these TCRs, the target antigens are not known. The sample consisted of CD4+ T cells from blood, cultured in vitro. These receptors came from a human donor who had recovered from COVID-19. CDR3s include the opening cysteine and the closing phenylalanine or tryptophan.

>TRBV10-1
CASSEGDSYEQYF
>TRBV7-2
CASSPSVMTRGYTF
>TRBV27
CASSLSWGSYEQYF
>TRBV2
CASRAGTSGFVYEQYF
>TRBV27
CASRTIAGTGAYNEQFF
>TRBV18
CASSDGILNTEAFF
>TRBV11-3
CASSSSYQGATQETQYF
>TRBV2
CASSARPQSRIDYGYTF
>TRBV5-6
CASSTGGRNTEAFF
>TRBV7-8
CASSTQGTGRVNQPQHF
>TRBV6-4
CASSGSSTDTQYF
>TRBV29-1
CSGRTGNTEAFF
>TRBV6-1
CASNPVWLSTEAFF
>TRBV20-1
CSAWGARGADTQYF
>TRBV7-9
CASSSAGGRTDTQYF
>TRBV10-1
CASSILPKQWRLYGYTF
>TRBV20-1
CSAWTGGRGGYTF
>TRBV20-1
CSAGRRLARAAEQYF
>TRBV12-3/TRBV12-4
CASSLKLRLAGQGQETQYF
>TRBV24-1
CATSDPGTFGETQYF
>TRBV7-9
CASSLAPGLAGGTQYF
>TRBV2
CASSLDGAGGGETQYF
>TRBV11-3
CASSPDRYQETQYF
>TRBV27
CASSGRGQYISPLHF
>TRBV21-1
CASSSVPGQGGLADIQYF
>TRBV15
CATSFHGSQTGELFF
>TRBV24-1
CATSDSGHGSYNEQFF
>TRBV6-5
CASSWTGSNQPQYF
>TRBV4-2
CASSQARAGGIEDTQYF
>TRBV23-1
CASSHSRAGYGYTF
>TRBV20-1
CSAREGLAGAHEQYF
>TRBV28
CASSFSDRSNQPQHF
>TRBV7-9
CASSIAGGGQETQYF
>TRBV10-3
CAISPTGNTIYF
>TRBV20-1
CSARTVRGQNSAKEKLFF
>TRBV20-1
CSARTGRGYQETQYF
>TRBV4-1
CASSQDRAGVYEQYF
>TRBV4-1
CASSQAGSGSSGANVLTF
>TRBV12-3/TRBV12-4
CASSHEGIDNEQFF
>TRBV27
CASSFDRSVETQYF
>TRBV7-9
CASSFRDSLTEAFF